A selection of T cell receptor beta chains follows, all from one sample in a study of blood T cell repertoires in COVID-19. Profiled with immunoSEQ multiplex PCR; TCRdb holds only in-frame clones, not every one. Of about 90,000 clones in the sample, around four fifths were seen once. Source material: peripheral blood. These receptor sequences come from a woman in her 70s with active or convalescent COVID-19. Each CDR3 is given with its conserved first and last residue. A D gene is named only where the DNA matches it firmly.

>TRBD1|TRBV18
CASSPAYRGGAGGINRTNEKLFF
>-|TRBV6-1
CASSDRDWDEKLFF
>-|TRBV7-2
CASSSRPTSQGSETQYF
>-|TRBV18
CASSPDQENTEAFF
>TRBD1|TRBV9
CASSVGQGRGYTF
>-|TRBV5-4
CASSPKGGGGFYNEQFF
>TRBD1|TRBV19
CASSLGTGLGEQYF
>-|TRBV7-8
CASSLGGLESGYTF
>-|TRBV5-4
CASSPRQGWATGELFF
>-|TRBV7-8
CASSSKQVAFGNTIYF
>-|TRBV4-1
CASSLGLMTNYGYTF
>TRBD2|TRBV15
CATSRGASGIVADTQYF
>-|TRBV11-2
CASSSYQATYEQYF
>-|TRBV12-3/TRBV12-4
CASRYSKNTEAFF
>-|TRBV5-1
CASSQGQSLSGNTIYF
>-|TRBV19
CASTTSFLTSGNTIYF
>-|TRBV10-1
CASSKGGAGRETQYF
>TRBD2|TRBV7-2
CASSLARGGRNQETQYF
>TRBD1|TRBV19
CASHRQGRTGNTIYF
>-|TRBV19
CASSISGHSNQPQHF
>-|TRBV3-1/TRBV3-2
CASSQVGGDEKLFF
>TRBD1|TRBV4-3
CASSQGTGTGGSEQYF